The 8 T cell receptor beta chains below were found in one sample sequenced in a study of T-cell reconstitution after alpha-beta-depleted transplantation in children (dated by TCRdb to 2016 to 2017). The sample's treatment or condition, from its label and the paper: allogeneic hematopoietic cell transplantation with graft depleted of TCRalphabeta T cells and CD19 B cells. The library was obtained by PCR. TCRdb records Illumina HiSeq 2500 as the sequencer. TCR libraries were prepared with molecular barcoding, using unique molecular identifiers to normalize TCRbeta repertoire quantification. TCRdb reran the public reads through fastp at Q25 and MiXCR, keeping productive beta chains. Rows are unified per CDR3 protein, each entry keeping the most common DNA and genes. In all, the sample holds 350,000 to 500,000 distinct CDR3 sequences, and roughly 44% of those were seen once. 27% of the sample is held by the ten biggest clonotypes.

The sample in question was PBMCs, obtained before TCRalphabeta/CD19-depleted stem cell transplant. All receptors derive from a girl aged 2-10 years with aplastic anemia, due to receive a stem cell transplant.

A few counts support this clonotype. The CDR3 DNA reads TGCGCCAGCAGGACGAGCTTGTCCCTTCGGGGAACAGATACGCAGTATTTT. Translating gives CASRTSLSLRGTDTQYF. The V gene is TRBV5-1, the J gene TRBJ2-3, with D tentatively TRBD2 (5 bases). Trimming left V 5 bases short and J 3 bases short, with 22 bases between. This CDR3 comprises 17 residues. Germline V lookup: CDR1 SGHRS, CDR2 YFSETQ.

This chain joins TRBV20-1 and TRBJ2-3, with D perhaps matching TRBD1 (6 bases). Germline CDR1 is DFQATT and CDR2 is SNEGSKA (reference sequence). The CDR3 contains 13 residues. The CDR3 DNA follows: TGCAGGCTGGTGGGGGCCCGAACAGATACGCAGTATTTT. It codes for CRLVGARTDTQYF.

The sample holds a few counts of this clonotype. The genes are TRBV12-3 or TRBV12-4 and TRBJ1-1; 7 nucleotides match TRBD1. CDR3 size: 16 residues. The V segment lost 5 bases and the J segment 2 bases; nucleotides outside the gene matches: 11. This CDR3 reads CASSPGDRGINTEAFF. The CDR3 DNA reads TGTGCCAGCAGTCCAGGGGACAGAGGGATAAACACTGAAGCTTTCTTT.

This clonotype has ten or more counts. The V and J genes are TRBV29-1 and TRBJ2-1; the D gene is possibly TRBD2 (5 bases). CDR1 and CDR2 (germline): SQVTM, ANQGSEA. This CDR3 contains 15 residues. Between the trimmed V and J ends, which lost 3 bases and 4 bases, there was a span of 16 bases. CDR3 sequence reads: CSVDNRERLYNEQFF. The DNA of the CDR3 is TGCAGCGTTGATAATAGGGAGAGGCTATACAATGAGCAGTTCTTC.

CDR3 DNA sequence: TGTGCCACCAGTGATTCACGAGGAGGCGATGAGCAGTTCTTC. This sequence encodes CATSDSRGGDEQFF. The chain couples TRBV24-1 to TRBJ2-1; the D gene is possibly TRBD2 (5 bases). This CDR3 has 14 amino acids. From germline, CDR1 is KGHDR and CDR2 SFDVKD. Trimming removed 2 bases from V and 8 bases from J, with 12 bases in between.

The chain uses TRBV20-1 and TRBJ1-6; D remains ambiguous. Germline CDR1 DFQATT, CDR2 SNEGSKA (reference sequence). The CDR3 extends over 12 amino acids. V was trimmed by 1 base and J by 10 bases, leaving 8 bases between them. The CDR3 sequence: CSARGNESPLHF. CDR3 coding DNA: TGCAGTGCTAGAGGGAACGAGTCACCCCTCCACTTT.

This clonotype was seen just once. The chain couples TRBV12-3 or TRBV12-4 to TRBJ1-2, with TRBD1 as a possible D gene (5 bases). CDR3 length equals 13 residues. V was trimmed by 6 bases and J by 6 bases, leaving 14 bases between them. Here the CDR3 DNA reads TGTGCCAGCAGGTTAACGACAGAGAATGGCTACACCTTC. Translating it yields CASRLTTENGYTF.

The V call is TRBV20-1, the J call TRBJ1-6, with D possibly matching TRBD1 (5 bases). V lost 3 bases and J lost 5, with 8 bases in between. There are 13 residues in the CDR3. Germline loops: CDR1 DFQATT, CDR2 SNEGSKA (reference sequence). The CDR3 nucleotides are TGCAGTGCTAGGGGGCTGGATAATTCACCCCTCCACTTT. It encodes CSARGLDNSPLHF.